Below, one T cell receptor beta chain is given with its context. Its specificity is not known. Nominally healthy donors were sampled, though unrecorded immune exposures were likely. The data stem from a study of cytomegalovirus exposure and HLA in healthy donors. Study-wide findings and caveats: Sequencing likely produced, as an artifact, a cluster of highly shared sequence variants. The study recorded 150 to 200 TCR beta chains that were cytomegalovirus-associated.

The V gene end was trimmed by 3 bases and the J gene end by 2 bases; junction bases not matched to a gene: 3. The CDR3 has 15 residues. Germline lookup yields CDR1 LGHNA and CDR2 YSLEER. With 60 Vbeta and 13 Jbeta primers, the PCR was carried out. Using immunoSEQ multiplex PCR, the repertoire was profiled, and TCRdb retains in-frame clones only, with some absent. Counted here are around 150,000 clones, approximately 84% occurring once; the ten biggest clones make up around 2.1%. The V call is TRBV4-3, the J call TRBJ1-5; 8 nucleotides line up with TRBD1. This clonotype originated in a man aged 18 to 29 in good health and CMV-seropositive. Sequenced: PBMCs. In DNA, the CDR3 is TGCGCCAGCAGCCAGGACAGGGATGGCAATCAGCCCCAGCATTTT. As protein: CASSQDRDGNQPQHF.